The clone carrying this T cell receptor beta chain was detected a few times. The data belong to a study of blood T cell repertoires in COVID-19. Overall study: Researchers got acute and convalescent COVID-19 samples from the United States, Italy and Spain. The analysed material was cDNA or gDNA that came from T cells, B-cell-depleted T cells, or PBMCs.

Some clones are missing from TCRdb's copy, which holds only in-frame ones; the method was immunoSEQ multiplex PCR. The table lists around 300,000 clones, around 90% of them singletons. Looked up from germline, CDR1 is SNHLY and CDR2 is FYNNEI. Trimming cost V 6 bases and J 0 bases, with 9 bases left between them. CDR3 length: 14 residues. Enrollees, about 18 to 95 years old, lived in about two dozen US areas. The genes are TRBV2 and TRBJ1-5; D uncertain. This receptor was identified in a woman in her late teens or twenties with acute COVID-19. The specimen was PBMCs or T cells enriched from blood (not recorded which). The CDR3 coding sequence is TGTGCCAGCAGGCCGGGGAATAGCAATCAGCCCCAGCATTTT. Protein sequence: CASRPGNSNQPQHF. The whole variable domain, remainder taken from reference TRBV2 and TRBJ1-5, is EPEVTQTPSHQVTQMGQEVILRCVPISNHLYFYWYRQILGQKVEFLVSFYNNEISEKSEIFDDQFSVERPDGSNFTLKIRSTKLEDSAMYFCASRPGNSNQPQHFGDGTRLSIL.